This T cell receptor (beta chain) was observed in a study of blood T cell repertoires in COVID-19. Germline V gives CDR1 DFQATT, CDR2 SNEGSKA (reference sequence). The V end lost 3 bases, the J end lost 6 bases, and 12 bases lay between the germline ends. This CDR3 has 14 amino acids. Clinical histories supplied by participants themselves formed the basis of cohort assignment. The data were produced by immunoSEQ multiplex PCR, yet TCRdb's version contains in-frame clones alone and is incomplete. The sample yields 350,000 to 400,000 clones, around 87% seen once. The receptor's source is a man aged 40-55 years in a cohort exposed to, infected with or recovered from COVID-19 (not recorded which). The chain is built from TRBV20-1 and TRBJ1-6, with a possible D match to TRBD1 (5 bases). Sequencing input: PBMCs or T cells enriched from blood (not recorded which). The CDR3 DNA reads as TGCAGTGCTAGTAGCTCAAGGGGTAATTCACCCCTCCACTTT. Translated, it gives CSASSSRGNSPLHF.